This note documents a single TCR beta chain sequence. Its antigen is not yet known. Base qualities were left out, and no much larger clone turns up one base away. The CDR3 runs 16 amino acids, cysteine and phenylalanine included. Here the CDR3 DNA is all that survives: 48 bases in frame from base 1. Germline trimming amounts to 5 bases on V and 5 bases on J, with 13 as the count of junction bases outside the gene matches. According to the germline V gene, CDR1 reads SGHTA and CDR2 reads FQGNSA. This specimen belongs to a study of shared clonotypes between healthy human individuals (dated by TCRdb to the early 2020s). Study-wide context: The cohort included three men and a couple of women between 18 and 49 years of age. Per donor, three plates each were used for CD4 naive and CD4 memory, two for CD8 naive, and one for CD8 memory. To estimate repertoire size and how much clonotype sharing occurs between individuals, the study deeply sequenced the blood TCR repertoires of five or six healthy adults. Different laboratories and diverse techniques were used to prepare libraries and sequence TCR repertoires, to increase sequencing depth and limit assay-specific biases. Per donor, leukapheresis produced somewhere between about 0.94 and 10 billion PBMCs. Summary of the overall study and its limitations: Incomplete sequencing was indicated by rarefaction of sorted-subset datasets, despite the large sequencing depth. Sampling was restricted to blood, and TCR repertoires in tissues likely differ from the TCR repertoires found in blood. Naive subsets generally had larger estimated clonotype richness than memory subsets did. When several donors were compared, the shared fraction of clonotypes was about 5.5% for naive CD4, 3% to 4% for naive CD8, roughly 2.3% for memory CD4, and around 0.4% for memory CD8. Pairwise subsampling indicated that sequencing depth was expected to affect the degree of clonotype sharing among donors. Clonotypes shared by all four sorted-subset donors showed higher generation probabilities than non-shared clonotypes. The genetic and exposure-history diversity represented was limited by the small number of donors.

The donors were healthy, HIV-negative adults with no recently reported acute infections or vaccinations. Only Caucasian adults living in Nashville, Tennessee, USA were represented among the donors. Magnetic negative selection was used to enrich CD4+ T cells, after which naive cells were positively selected on CD45RA and the negative fraction became the memory subset. Blood was obtained by leukapheresis, after which PBMCs were separated by Ficoll-Histopaque density gradient centrifugation and cryopreserved in liquid nitrogen vapor phase. Analytical flow cytometry was used to check the purity and quantity of each magnetically sorted T cell population. Genomic DNA was isolated from each sorted fraction and quantified by UV absorbance on a Nanodrop 2000c. Using the deep immunoSEQ assay, multiplex PCR amplified TCR CDR3 regions from genomic DNA. Extracted genomic DNA from each cell subset was spread evenly across all wells of several immunoSEQ 96-well plates, with each plate serving as a replicate. For sorted subsets, 200 to 250 ng genomic DNA, equal to 30,000 to 35,000 T cell genomes, was loaded into each replicate PCR. The purified libraries were quantified using a Qubit 3.0 fluorometer, sized with a Bioanalyzer 2100, and then quantified again using the KAPA Library Quantification kit. A separate single-read 150-cycle Illumina NextSeq 550 flow cell was used to sequence each immunoSEQ 96-well plate. The study's processing was this. The immunoSEQ output contained only junctional sequences without quality scores, so filtering could not match that applied to full-length reads. Sequences were annotated with PyIR, a Python wrapper for IgBLAST v1.9, using IMGT germline references to assign V/J genes and CDR3. Reads with weak V/J assignments (E-value above 1e-6), missing CDR3, stop codons, out-of-frame junctions, or ambiguous translated residues were removed. V3J clonotypes were defined as sequences sharing the same inferred V gene, J gene, and CDR3 amino acid sequence. Percentage overlap between repertoires was calculated by dividing the number of shared unique clonotypes by the size of the smaller repertoire. Repertoire richness was assessed with RTK rarefaction, the Chao1 estimator, and Recon v2.1 estimates of unobserved clonotypes. OLGA was used to compute generation probabilities for all TCRbeta clonotypes that the gDNA method yielded from four donors. What TCRdb holds here is the immuneACCESS table cut down to in-frame rearrangements. Part of the clones is not present; checked against another copy, under half of the missing clones reflect an unresolved V gene, and the others are unexplained. V and J calls and clone size follow that table, whereas D and trimming were derived from the DNA. The sample data list roughly 2.2 million clones, and just over 90% of these were observed just once. The top ten constitute about 0.37% of the sample.

The chain is made from TRBV7-2 and TRBJ2-5, with 8 central nucleotides matching TRBD1. Sequenced: naive CD4+ T cells from PBMCs. The cell subset or site label for this specimen denotes: CD45RA+ positively selected. The clonotype was recovered from a young man in good health. Some clones in this sample may be carry-over from other donors' samples. The encoded CDR3 is CASSQNRQGSGETQYF. The DNA reads TGTGCCAGCAGCCAAAACCGACAGGGGTCGGGGGAGACCCAGTACTTC.